Below, 20 T cell receptor beta chains from the same sample are listed, as sequenced in a study of blood T cell repertoires in COVID-19. Using immunoSEQ multiplex PCR, the repertoire was profiled, and TCRdb retains in-frame clones only, with some absent. The sample lists under 500,000 clones; 87% were seen once. Sequenced material: PBMCs or T cells enriched from blood (not recorded which). These receptors were taken from a young woman with acute COVID-19.

The gene calls are TRBV14 and TRBJ2-3; the D is unclear. The length of the CDR3 is 17 residues. The V gene's germline CDR1 is SGHDN and CDR2 FVKESK. V lost 4 bases to trimming and J lost 0 bases, with 17 bases between them. As DNA, the CDR3 is TGTGCCAGCAGCCTCTCTCGAAAGACACCTAGCACAGATACGCAGTATTTT. Amino acid sequence: CASSLSRKTPSTDTQYF.

The DNA of the CDR3 is TGTGCCAGCTCACCAGAGGGGACAGGGGGTGAAAAACTGTTTTTT. This codes for CASSPEGTGGEKLFF. The chain uses TRBV18 and TRBJ1-4, with 11 bases identical to TRBD1. Looked up from germline, CDR1 is KGHSH and CDR2 is LQKENI. Germline trimming cut 2 bases from V and 7 bases from J; bases unmatched to any gene: 3. The CDR3 consists of 15 residues.

The rearrangement joins TRBV10-1 to TRBJ1-3; 11 nucleotides align to TRBD1. After removal of 6 bases from V and 4 bases from J, the junction contained 8 bases not matched to a gene. In germline, CDR1 is WNHNN, CDR2 SYGVQD (reference sequence). The CDR3 totals 16 residues. As DNA, the CDR3 is TGCGCCAGCAGCCCGGACAGGGGGCGGCTCGGAAACACCATATATTTT. It encodes CASSPDRGRLGNTIYF.

The chain recombines TRBV28 with TRBJ1-5; TRBD1 matches at 7 bases. With 6 bases clipped from V and 7 bases from J, the junction kept 9 bases outside the gene matches. In germline, CDR1 is MDHEN, CDR2 SYDVKM. CDR3 size: 14 residues. The CDR3 reads CASSFEGGGQPQHF. The CDR3 DNA reads as TGTGCCAGCAGCTTCGAAGGGGGCGGACAGCCCCAGCATTTT.

The V and J genes are TRBV28 and TRBJ2-7, with 8 bases fitting TRBD2. There are 16 residues in the CDR3. CDR1 and CDR2 (germline): MDHEN, SYDVKM. J gave up 2 bases and V 6 bases, and 12 bases lay outside the gene matches. CDR3 sequence (DNA): TGTGCCAGCAGACCAGACAAGCGGGGGTGGGCCTACGAGCAGTACTTC. Protein product: CASRPDKRGWAYEQYF.

Worth noting for this clone: Other DNA sequences in the same sample also yield this CDR3. The V call is TRBV5-1, the J call TRBJ1-1; no reliable D call. The V gene's germline CDR1 is SGHRS and CDR2 YFSETQ. V was shortened by 1 base and J by 0 bases, with 4 bases between the two germline ends. CDR3 length: 13 amino acids. CDR3 nucleotide sequence: TGCGCCAGCAGCTTGATAGTGAACACTGAAGCTTTCTTT. Protein: CASSLIVNTEAFF.

About this clone: This CDR3 is also generated by other DNA sequences in the sample. The chain links TRBV18 to TRBJ2-7; the match to TRBD1 covers 7 bases. CDR3 length: 15 residues. Germline CDR1 and CDR2: KGHSH and LQKENI. J lost 0 bases, V lost 3 bases, and 5 bases had no gene match. The CDR3 nucleotides are TGTGCCAGCTCACCCATAGGACAGGACTCCTACGAGCAGTACTTC. Translating gives CASSPIGQDSYEQYF.

This chain joins TRBV3-1 (or the pseudogene TRBV3-2) and TRBJ2-7; D perhaps matches TRBD1 (6 bases). V dropped 1 base and J dropped 6 bases, with 13 bases sitting between them. The CDR3 extends over 14 amino acids. CDR1 and CDR2 (germline): LGHDT, YNNKEL (reference sequence). In DNA form, the CDR3 reads TGTGCCAGCAGCCAAGTCTCGGGACAAACCGAGCAGTACTTC. Translation: CASSQVSGQTEQYF.

J is TRBJ2-3 and V is TRBV7-2, with 7 bases matching TRBD2. This CDR3 contains 16 residues. Germline assignment: CDR1 SGHTA and CDR2 FQGNSA. J was trimmed by 0 bases and V by 5 bases; bases with no gene match: 8. CDR3 DNA: TGTGCCAGCAGCCTAATCGGGACTACTAGCACAGATACGCAGTATTTT. Protein product: CASSLIGTTSTDTQYF.

V gene TRBV21-1 combines with J gene TRBJ2-7; the table assigns TRBD2, which was not confirmed against the DNA. TRBV21-1 is noted as a pseudogene. This CDR3 spans 11 amino acids. In DNA form, the CDR3 reads TGTGCCAGCAGCAAAAGAGACGAGCAGTACTTC. It yields the protein CASSKRDEQYF.

V gene TRBV3-1 (or the pseudogene TRBV3-2) combines with J gene TRBJ1-6, with D unclear. Germline V gene lookup returns CDR1 LGHDT and CDR2 YNNKEL (reference sequence). The CDR3 is 16 amino acids. V lost 0 bases and J 4 bases, leaving 10 bases between the germline ends. The DNA of the CDR3 is TGTGCCAGCAGCCAAGATTTCGGGGATTATAATTCACCCCTCCACTTT. It is translated as CASSQDFGDYNSPLHF.

This clone was counted only a few times. The chain joins TRBV9 to TRBJ1-2, with D uncertain. The CDR3 covers 15 residues. Deletions cut 4 bases from V and 0 bases from J, with 13 bases between. The V gene's germline CDR1 is SGDLS and CDR2 YYNGEE. The CDR3 sequence: CASSPSSVANYGYTF. CDR3 nucleotides: TGTGCCAGCAGCCCTTCGTCGGTTGCTAACTATGGCTACACCTTC.

The gene calls are TRBV7-8 and TRBJ1-2; 7 bases match TRBD1. After removal of 5 bases from V and 4 bases from J, the junction contained 13 bases not matched to a gene. This CDR3 spans 16 amino acids. CDR1 and CDR2 from the germline V gene are SGHVS and FQNEAQ. The CDR3 is CASSPLPGQNFYGYTF. The CDR3 region has the DNA TGTGCCAGCAGCCCGCTCCCGGGACAGAACTTCTATGGCTACACCTTC.

The chain joins TRBV7-3 to TRBJ2-5; 8 bases line up with TRBD1. This CDR3 is built from 13 residues. V lost 5 bases to trimming and J lost 4 bases; unmatched junction nucleotides: 3. CDR1 is SGHTA, CDR2 FQGTGA, per germline. The CDR3 bases are TGTGCCAGCAGCCCGGACAGGGCAGAGACCCAGTACTTC. Protein product: CASSPDRAETQYF.

The rearrangement links TRBV5-4 to TRBJ1-2, with D perhaps matching TRBD1 (5 bases). CDR1 SGHNT and CDR2 YYREEE come from the germline V gene (reference sequence). The CDR3 runs 15 residues. V was trimmed by 0 bases and J by 0 bases, leaving 9 bases between them. CDR3 protein: CASSLVGGTNYGYTF. Here the CDR3 DNA reads TGTGCCAGCAGCTTGGTGGGGGGAACTAACTATGGCTACACCTTC.

The chain employs TRBV13 and TRBJ2-7, with 8 bases aligning to TRBD2. V gave up 2 bases and J gave up 4 bases; unmatched junction bases: 7. This CDR3 contains 15 residues. Per the germline V gene, CDR1 is PRHDT and CDR2 is FYEKMQ (reference sequence). The CDR3 DNA reads TGTGCCAGCAGCTTATCGTCTAGCGGGTTTTACGAGCAGTACTTC. It encodes CASSLSSSGFYEQYF.

V gene TRBV29-1 combines with J gene TRBJ2-1; 8 bases align to TRBD2. CDR3 length equals 14 residues. CDR1 and CDR2 from the germline V gene are SQVTM and ANQGSEA. The trim removed 2 bases at V and 0 bases at J, leaving 0 bases unmatched. CDR3 coding DNA: TGCAGCGTTGAAAGCGGGAGCTCCTACAATGAGCAGTTCTTC. Its translation: CSVESGSSYNEQFF.

There are a few counts of this clone. The chain combines TRBV30 with TRBJ2-3; perhaps TRBD2 as D (6 bases). V lost 0 bases and J lost 1, with 11 bases in between. CDR1 is GTSNPN, CDR2 SVGIG, per germline (reference sequence). The CDR3 has 15 residues. CDR3 nucleotides: TGTGCCTGGAGTGTTAAAAGCGGGTGCACAGATACGCAGTATTTT. Translating it yields CAWSVKSGCTDTQYF.

The CDR3 here is CASSPGQGKGELFF. The CDR3 bases are TGTGCCAGCAGCCCGGGACAGGGGAAAGGGGAGCTGTTTTTT. This rearrangement joins TRBV7-3 to TRBJ2-2; 10 nucleotides align to TRBD1. Looked up from germline, CDR1 is SGHTA and CDR2 is FQGTGA. Trimming took 5 bases from V and 8 from J; bases not matched to a gene: 5. The CDR3 has 14 amino acids. The whole variable domain, filled in from reference TRBV7-3 and TRBJ2-2, reads GAGVSQTPSNKVTEKGKYVELRCDPISGHTALYWYRQSLGQGPEFLIYFQGTGAADDSGLPNDRFFAVRPEGSVSTLKIQRTERGDSAVYLCASSPGQGKGELFFGEGSRLTVL.

There are a few counts of this clone. J is TRBJ2-7 and V is TRBV28, with no clear D. The V end lost 1 base, the J end lost 0 bases, and 19 bases lay between the germline ends. The CDR3 is 18 residues long. Germline V gene lookup returns CDR1 MDHEN and CDR2 SYDVKM. The CDR3 loop is CASSLFPDLAELSYEQYF. As DNA, the CDR3 is TGTGCCAGCAGTTTATTCCCGGATTTGGCGGAGCTCTCCTACGAGCAGTACTTC.